The rows below give T cell receptor beta chains drawn from one sample of a study of siplizumab effects on memory and regulatory T cells. Clones were sequenced by immunoSEQ multiplex PCR, and TCRdb holds only the in-frame ones, with some missing. The sample shows approximately 65,000 clones, around 78% of them seen only once. The sample comprised memory CD4+ T cells sorted from blood. These receptors were taken from a human donor in good health. The CDR3 runs from the conserved cysteine through the conserved F or W. Each record gives: CDR3 length, clone size, V gene, CDR3 protein. Rows may omit the clone size; those that give it use once, few, many or a size class.

14 | . | TRBV18 | CASSPFKDQETQYF
15 | . | TRBV6-6 | CASSYSGGRPYGCTF
14 | . | TRBV4-2 | CASSQGLGGETQYF
15 | . | TRBV5-4 | CASSPGQGLNEKLFF
17 | . | TRBV7-9 | CASSPSLAGFSTDTQYF
16 | . | TRBV11-2 | CASTKTGGMTDYGYTF
15 | few | TRBV5-1 | CASSSSGLDPNEQYF
15 | . | TRBV19 | CASSSAGGFTGELFF
15 | . | TRBV18 | CASSQGQGSYNEQFF
16 | . | TRBV10-3 | CASRMGGYSSYNEQFF
17 | . | TRBV7-8 | CASSPVAGGPATGELFF
14 | . | TRBV5-5 | CASSLEGQGLSQYF
17 | . | TRBV7-3 | CASSSHKSSGVGDEQFF
13 | . | TRBV11-2 | CASRGLLSTEAFF